This T cell receptor (beta chain) is drawn from a study of T-cell memory formation after mild COVID-19. Study-wide results and limits: Some responding clones appeared in pre-infection memory, suggesting cross-reactive memory joined. CD4/CD8 balance held among clones contracting day 15 to 85, and later expanders leaned CD4+.

Trimming removed 3 bases at V and 12 bases at J, with 14 bases between. CDR1 is SEHNR and CDR2 is FQNEAQ in the germline V gene (reference sequence). The CDR3 length is 12 residues. To note about this clonotype: Its antigen is as yet unknown.

After 5'RACE with constant-segment primers, TCR alpha and TCR beta cDNA libraries carrying sample barcodes and UMIs were obtained. MiXCR, applied by TCRdb to the 5' RACE reads, yields one record per CDR3 protein. The data show 350,000 to 450,000 distinct CDR3 sequences, 20% to 25% seen once. The material sequenced was PBMCs or a T cell subset sorted from them (not recorded which). This clonotype was sampled from an adult woman who had mild COVID-19 (a few samples of this study predate the infection). Cell type and time point are not known. This chain uses TRBV7-9 with TRBJ1-1; D gene uncertain. CDR3 amino acids: CASSLGWDAPFF. The DNA of the CDR3 is TGTGCCAGCAGCTTGGGGTGGGATGCACCTTTCTTT.